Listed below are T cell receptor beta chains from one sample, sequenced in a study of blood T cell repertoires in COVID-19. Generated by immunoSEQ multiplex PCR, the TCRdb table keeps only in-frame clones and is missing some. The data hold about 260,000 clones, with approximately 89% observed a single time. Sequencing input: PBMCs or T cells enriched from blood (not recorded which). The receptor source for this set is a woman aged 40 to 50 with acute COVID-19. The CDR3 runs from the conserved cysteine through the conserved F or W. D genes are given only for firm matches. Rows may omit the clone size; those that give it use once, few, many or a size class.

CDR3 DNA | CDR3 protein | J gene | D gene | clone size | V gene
TGTGCCAGCTCAGAAACCGGGACAGGGCCCCTAGGGCTCCACTTT | CASSETGTGPLGLHF | TRBJ1-6 | TRBD1 | - | TRBV18
TGTGCCAGCAGTTACCGGGGTTCTTCTAGGTCACACTGGAACACTGAAGCTTTCTTT | CASSYRGSSRSHWNTEAFF | TRBJ1-1 | - | - | TRBV6-2/TRBV6-3
TGTGCCAGCAGTAGGGACAGGCAAGAGACCCAGTACTTC | CASSRDRQETQYF | TRBJ2-5 | TRBD1 | - | TRBV6-2/TRBV6-3
TGTGCCAGCAGTTTGGGCGTGCCGAACACTGAAGCTTTCTTT | CASSLGVPNTEAFF | TRBJ1-1 | - | - | TRBV27
TGTGCCAGCTCACCTACTTCACAGGGGCCTGGAAACACCATATATTTT | CASSPTSQGPGNTIYF | TRBJ1-3 | TRBD1 | - | TRBV18
TGTGCCAGTGAAACGGAGGGGGCTGGGAACACCGGGGAGCTGTTTTTT | CASETEGAGNTGELFF | TRBJ2-2 | - | - | TRBV2
TGTGCCAGTAGTATGGGACTAGCGGGAGCCGAGCAGTACTTC | CASSMGLAGAEQYF | TRBJ2-7 | TRBD2 | - | TRBV19
TGTGCCATCAGTGCCAGGGAGAACACTGAAGCTTTCTTT | CAISARENTEAFF | TRBJ1-1 | - | once | TRBV10-3
TGTGCCAGCAGTTTCGACAGGCCAAACACTGAAGCTTTCTTT | CASSFDRPNTEAFF | TRBJ1-1 | - | - | TRBV28
TGTGCCAGCAGCCTGGACAGGGGGGATGAAAAACTGTTTTTT | CASSLDRGDEKLFF | TRBJ1-4 | TRBD1 | - | TRBV7-9
TGTGCCAGCAGCCAAGACACGGATTCGGGAAACATTCAGTACTTC | CASSQDTDSGNIQYF | TRBJ2-4 | - | - | TRBV3-1/TRBV3-2
TGTGCCGCAGACCCGGCAGGGGTAACCGGGGAGCTGTTTTTT | CAADPAGVTGELFF | TRBJ2-2 | - | many | TRBV30
TGTGCCAGCAGGGGGGCCAGGGGGCTCCAAGAGACCCAGTACTTC | CASRGARGLQETQYF | TRBJ2-5 | TRBD1 | - | TRBV2
TGTGCCAGTAGTCTACAACTAGCGACCGCCTGGTTCTTC | CASSLQLATAWFF | TRBJ2-1 | TRBD2 | - | TRBV19
TGCAGCGTCGCCTTCCGGGGGGGTACTAGCACAGATACGCAGTATTTT | CSVAFRGGTSTDTQYF | TRBJ2-3 | TRBD2 | - | TRBV29-1
TGTGCCAGCTCACCATACACGGAGCCAAACCCTAACACTGAAGCTTTCTTT | CASSPYTEPNPNTEAFF | TRBJ1-1 | - | - | TRBV18
TGTGCCACCAGTGATTTAGACAGTATAGAGACCCAGTACTTC | CATSDLDSIETQYF | TRBJ2-5 | - | - | TRBV24-1
TGTGCCAGCAGCCTCGGCGGACACGTCGGAGAGACCCAGTACTTC | CASSLGGHVGETQYF | TRBJ2-5 | - | - | TRBV5-8
TGTGCCAGCAGCGTAGGGGGGGACCTACAAACAGATACGCAGTATTTT | CASSVGGDLQTDTQYF | TRBJ2-3 | - | - | TRBV9
TGTGCCAGCAGCGGCGTAGTTCCAGGGGCGGGAGTAACCGGGGAGCTGTTTTTT | CASSGVVPGAGVTGELFF | TRBJ2-2 | - | - | TRBV9
TGTGCCTGGAGTGTCCTAGCGGGAGTTGAGCAGTTCTTC | CAWSVLAGVEQFF | TRBJ2-1 | TRBD2 | - | TRBV30
TGTGCCACCAGCAGAGGGGGGCTAGCGGGAGCTCTTTCCTACGAGCAGTACTTC | CATSRGGLAGALSYEQYF | TRBJ2-7 | TRBD2 | - | TRBV15
TGTGCCAGCAGCGGTTCCTATTCGCTAGGTGGAAACACCATATATTTT | CASSGSYSLGGNTIYF | TRBJ1-3 | - | - | TRBV7-9
TGTGCCAGCAGCCCGTACCAGGGGTCACAAGAGACCCAGTACTTC | CASSPYQGSQETQYF | TRBJ2-5 | - | few | TRBV6-5
TGTGCCACCAGGGAGGGGACGGGCGAGCAGTTCTTC | CATREGTGEQFF | TRBJ2-1 | - | - | TRBV24-1
TGTGCCAGCAGTACTAGCGGGAGGGCGGCCCAGTACTTC | CASSTSGRAAQYF | TRBJ2-5 | TRBD2 | - | TRBV6-2/TRBV6-3
TGTGCCAGCAGTGAAAACAGGGTGATCTATGGCTACACCTTC | CASSENRVIYGYTF | TRBJ1-2 | - | - | TRBV28
TGTGCCAGTAGTATCTGGTCAGGTTCGAACACTGAAGCTTTCTTT | CASSIWSGSNTEAFF | TRBJ1-1 | - | - | TRBV19
TGTGCCAGTACACAGGGGCTCTATGGCTACACCTTC | CASTQGLYGYTF | TRBJ1-2 | TRBD1 | - | TRBV19
TGTGCCAGCAGATCCGGGACAGGGGATTCACCCCTCCACTTT | CASRSGTGDSPLHF | TRBJ1-6 | TRBD1 | - | TRBV6-5
TGTGCCAGCAGTTATGGGGCGGGAGGGCTCAACGAGCAGTACTTC | CASSYGAGGLNEQYF | TRBJ2-7 | TRBD2 | - | TRBV27
TGTGCCAGCAGCTTATCTTTGGGACAGGGAAGCTCTGGGGCCAACGTCCTGACTTTC | CASSLSLGQGSSGANVLTF | TRBJ2-6 | TRBD1 | - | TRBV7-9
TGTGCCAGCAGCTTAGGGCCCATGGGGGCTATCGGTGGCTACACCTTC | CASSLGPMGAIGGYTF | TRBJ1-2 | - | - | TRBV7-9
TGTGCCAGCAGTTCGCCGGGACAGGGCTACAATGAGCAGTTCTTC | CASSSPGQGYNEQFF | TRBJ2-1 | TRBD1 | - | TRBV27
TGTGCCAGCAGCTTGACAGGGTATGGAGATACGCAGTATTTT | CASSLTGYGDTQYF | TRBJ2-3 | TRBD1 | - | TRBV7-9
TGTGCCAGCAGTATCCGGGACTACTCCTACGAGCAGTACTTC | CASSIRDYSYEQYF | TRBJ2-7 | TRBD2 | - | TRBV27
TGTGCCAGCAGCGCCACCCTACAAGAGACCCAGTACTTC | CASSATLQETQYF | TRBJ2-5 | - | - | TRBV9
TGTGCCAGCAACGGGAGCCCACAAGATACGCAGTATTTT | CASNGSPQDTQYF | TRBJ2-3 | - | - | TRBV18